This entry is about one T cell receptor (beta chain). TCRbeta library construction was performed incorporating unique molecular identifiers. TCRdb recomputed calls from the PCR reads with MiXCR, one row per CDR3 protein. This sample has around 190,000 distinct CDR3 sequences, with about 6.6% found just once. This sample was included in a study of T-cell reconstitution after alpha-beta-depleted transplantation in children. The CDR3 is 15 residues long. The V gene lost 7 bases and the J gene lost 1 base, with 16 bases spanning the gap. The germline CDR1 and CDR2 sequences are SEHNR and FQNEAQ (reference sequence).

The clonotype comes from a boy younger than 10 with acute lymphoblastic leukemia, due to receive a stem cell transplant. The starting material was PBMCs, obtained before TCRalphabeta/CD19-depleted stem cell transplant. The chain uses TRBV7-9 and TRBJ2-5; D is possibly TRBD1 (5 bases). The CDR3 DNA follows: TGTGCCAGCACCAATTCAGGGAAGGGCCAAGAGACCCAGTACTTC. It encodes CASTNSGKGQETQYF. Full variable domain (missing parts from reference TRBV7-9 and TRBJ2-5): DTGVSQNPRHKITKRGQNVTFRCDPISEHNRLYWYRQTLGQGPEFLTYFQNEAQLEKSRLLSDRFSAERPKGSFSTLEIQRTEQGDSAMYLCASTNSGKGQETQYFGPGTRLLVL.